This entry lists 3 T cell receptor beta chains sequenced from one sample in a study of PD-L1 blockade in urothelial cancer. TCRdb's copy holds only in-frame clones and misses some; the assay was immunoSEQ multiplex PCR. The table includes 80,000 to 100,000 clones, 82% detected once. Sample: PBMCs, taken around atezolizumab (anti-PD-L1) treatment. The receptors stem from a man in his 70s with urothelial cancer.

This clone has a single count. V and J are TRBV29-1 and TRBJ1-4, with no clear D. This CDR3 contains 13 residues. Germline V gene sequence: CDR1 SQVTM, CDR2 ANQGSEA. V was shortened by 7 bases and J by 5 bases, with 14 bases between the two germline ends. CDR3 sequence reads: CSGGSSKNEKLFF. The CDR3 DNA is TGCAGCGGAGGGAGCAGCAAGAATGAAAAACTGTTTTTT. The full variable domain, in which reference TRBV29-1 and TRBJ1-4 provide the parts outside the CDR3, is SAVISQKPSRDICQRGTSLTIQCQVDSQVTMMFWYRQQPGQSLTLIATANQGSEATYESGFVIDKFPISRPNLTFSTLTVSNMSPEDSSIYLCSGGSSKNEKLFFGSGTQLSVL.

The rearrangement links TRBV19 to TRBJ2-2; D call uncertain. The CDR3 consists of 15 residues. V lost 3 bases and J lost 6, with 14 bases in between. CDR1 LNHDA and CDR2 SQIVND come from the germline V gene (reference sequence). The CDR3 sequence is CASSIPSRMAGELFF. The CDR3 coding sequence is TGTGCCAGTAGTATTCCGAGCCGAATGGCCGGGGAGCTGTTTTTT.

In this sample, this clone turned up a few times. V is TRBV29-1 and J is TRBJ2-7, with 12 positions matching TRBD2. The J segment lost 0 bases and the V segment lost 4 bases, leaving 4 bases of the junction unmatched. Germline-derived CDR1 and CDR2 are SQVTM and ANQGSEA. CDR3 length: 15 amino acids. The chain's CDR3 is CSVGGTSGFSYEQYF. For the CDR3, the DNA is TGCAGCGTTGGGGGGACTAGCGGGTTCTCCTACGAGCAGTACTTC.